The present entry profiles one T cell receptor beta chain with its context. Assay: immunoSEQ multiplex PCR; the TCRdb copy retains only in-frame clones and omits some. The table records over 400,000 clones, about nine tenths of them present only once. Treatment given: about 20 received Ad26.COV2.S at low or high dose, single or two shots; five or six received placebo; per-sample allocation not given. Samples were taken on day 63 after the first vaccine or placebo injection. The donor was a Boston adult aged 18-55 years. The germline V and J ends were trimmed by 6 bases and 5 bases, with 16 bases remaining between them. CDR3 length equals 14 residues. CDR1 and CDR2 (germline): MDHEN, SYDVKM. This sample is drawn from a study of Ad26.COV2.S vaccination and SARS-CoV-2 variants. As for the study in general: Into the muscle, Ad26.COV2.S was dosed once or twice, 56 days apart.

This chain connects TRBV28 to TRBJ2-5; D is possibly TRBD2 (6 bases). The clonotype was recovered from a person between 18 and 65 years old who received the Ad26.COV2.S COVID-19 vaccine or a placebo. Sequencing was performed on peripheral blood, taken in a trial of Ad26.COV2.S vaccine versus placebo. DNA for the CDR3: TGTGCCAGCAGCGGGAGATGGGGCTCCGAGACCCAGTACTTC. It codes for CASSGRWGSETQYF. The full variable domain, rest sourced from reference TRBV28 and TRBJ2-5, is DVKVTQSSRYLVKRTGEKVFLECVQDMDHENMFWYRQDPGLGLRLIYFSYDVKMKEKGDIPEGYSVSREKKERFSLILESASTNQTSMYLCASSGRWGSETQYFGPGTRLLVL.